This T cell receptor beta chain was observed in a study of T-cell memory formation after mild COVID-19. The length of the CDR3 is 15 residues. Germline V gives CDR1 DFQATT, CDR2 SNEGSKA (reference sequence). V shed 3 bases and J shed 0 bases, with 9 bases lying between them. One entry per CDR3 protein results from TCRdb running MiXCR on the 5' RACE reads. The repertoire holds 400,000 to 500,000 distinct CDR3 sequences, with over 15% as singletons. This clonotype was detected a few times. J is TRBJ1-6 and V is TRBV20-1, with D possibly TRBD1 on 5 matching bases. Sequencing was done on a sample of PBMCs or a T cell subset sorted from them (not recorded which). This clonotype was sampled from an adult woman who had mild COVID-19 (a few samples of this study predate the infection). Cell type and time point are not known. The CDR3 nucleotides read TGCAGTGCTAGGCTTGACAGCTCCTATAATTCACCCCTCCACTTT. The encoded protein is CSARLDSSYNSPLHF.